The 24 T cell receptor beta chains below come from one sample, sequenced in a study of CD8 T cells in Susac syndrome. cDNA came from roughly 0.53 to 1 ug RNA primed by random hexamers. TCRdb redid the calling of the immunoSEQ multiplex PCR reads with MiXCR, one entry per CDR3 protein. Among some 200,000 distinct CDR3 sequences listed, roughly 90% were seen once. The material sequenced was CD4+ T cells from PBMCs. The receptors were sampled from a human donor with Susac syndrome.

The chain has TRBV29-1 and TRBJ1-1; 8 bases align to TRBD1. The V gene's germline CDR1 is SQVTM and CDR2 ANQGSEA. The V gene end was trimmed by 4 bases and the J gene end by 4 bases; junction bases not matched to a gene: 5. The CDR3 sequence is 13 residues long. The chain's CDR3 is CSVVTGVATEAFF. CDR3 nucleotide sequence: TGCAGCGTTGTGACAGGGGTTGCCACTGAAGCTTTCTTT.

DNA of the CDR3: TGTGCCAGCAGCCCTCGTGGGGCGACTGAAGCTTTCTTT. This codes for CASSPRGATEAFF. V and J are TRBV6-5 and TRBJ1-1; TRBD1 might be the D (5 bases). From germline, CDR1 is MNHEY and CDR2 SVGAGI. Between the trimmed V and J ends, which lost 6 bases and 5 bases, there was a span of 13 bases. There are 13 residues in the CDR3.

V and J are TRBV6-1 and TRBJ2-2; 8 positions match TRBD1. V lost 2 bases, J lost 6 bases, and 5 bases stayed unmatched. Germline CDR1 is MNHNS and CDR2 is SASEGT. This CDR3 has 15 amino acids. The CDR3 spells CASSERTGKAGELFF. CDR3 in DNA: TGTGCCAGCAGTGAAAGGACAGGGAAGGCCGGGGAGCTGTTTTTT.

The chain carries TRBV3-1 and TRBJ2-7; D might be TRBD1 or TRBD2, each matching 5 bases. The CDR3 length is 16 residues. Germline V gives CDR1 LGHDT, CDR2 YNNKEL (reference sequence). Trimming cost V 0 bases and J 3 bases, with 15 bases left between them. The CDR3 protein is CASSQEGVRGIYEQYF. Here the CDR3 DNA reads TGTGCCAGCAGCCAAGAAGGGGTCCGAGGGATCTACGAGCAGTACTTC.

This sequence joins TRBV20-1 and TRBJ2-6; D is unresolved. The CDR3 totals 14 residues. Looked up from germline, CDR1 is DFQATT and CDR2 is SNEGSKA (reference sequence). V lost 0 bases, J lost 0 bases, and 3 bases lay in between. CDR3 DNA sequence: TGCAGTGCTAGAGAGAGCTCTGGGGCCAACGTCCTGACTTTC. It translates to CSARESSGANVLTF.

The chain recombines TRBV12-3 or TRBV12-4 with TRBJ2-2; 8 bases line up with TRBD2. The CDR3 runs 16 residues. V lost 7 bases, J lost 3 bases, and 10 bases stayed unmatched. The CDR3 sequence is CASTLSVAGYTGELFF. For the CDR3, the DNA is TGTGCCAGCACTTTGAGCGTAGCGGGATACACCGGGGAGCTGTTTTTT.

V and J are TRBV20-1 and TRBJ1-3; D is undetermined. V lost 5 bases and J 4 bases, leaving 15 bases between the germline ends. The CDR3 spans 14 residues. The germline V gene encodes CDR1 DFQATT and CDR2 SNEGSKA (reference sequence). The CDR3: CSALPSSGGNTIYF. CDR3 in DNA: TGCAGTGCTCTGCCTAGCAGCGGAGGAAACACCATATATTTT.

The chain couples TRBV10-2 to TRBJ1-2; D not resolved. Germline V gene sequence: CDR1 WSHSY, CDR2 SAAADI. V was pared by 3 bases and J by 3 bases, with 8 bases between. The CDR3 runs to 13 residues. CDR3 loop: CASSEHEHYGYTF. DNA for the CDR3: TGCGCCAGCAGTGAACACGAACACTATGGCTACACCTTC.

A few counts support this clonotype. The chain has TRBV6-2 or TRBV6-3 and TRBJ1-2; TRBD1 is a possible D gene (6 bases). This CDR3 spans 12 amino acids. V was pared by 4 bases and J by 4 bases, with 7 bases between. The germline V gene has CDR1 MNHEY and CDR2 SVGEGT. DNA for the CDR3: TGTGCCAGCAGTTCACAGGGCTATGGCTACACCTTC. Translation gives CASSSQGYGYTF.

The CDR3 nucleotides are TGTGCCAGCAGCAAAGGGGTTAGCACAGATACGCAGTATTTT. Protein: CASSKGVSTDTQYF. This chain connects TRBV11-2 to TRBJ2-3; maybe TRBD1 (5 bases). The germline V gene has CDR1 SGHAT and CDR2 FQNNGV. The CDR3 consists of 14 residues. Trimming cost V 5 bases and J 0 bases, with 9 bases left between them.

The chain carries TRBV5-1 and TRBJ1-1; possibly TRBD1 for D (5 bases). CDR1 SGHRS and CDR2 YFSETQ come from the germline V gene. V was pared by 4 bases and J by 3 bases, with 13 bases between. CDR3 length: 14 amino acids. The CDR3 reads CASSPERQYTEAFF. CDR3 in DNA: TGCGCCAGCAGCCCAGAAAGACAGTACACTGAAGCTTTCTTT. Full variable domain (outside the CDR3, taken from reference TRBV5-1 and TRBJ1-1): KAGVTQTPRYLIKTRGQQVTLSCSPISGHRSVSWYQQTPGQGLQFLFEYFSETQRNKGNFPGRFSGRQFSNSRSEMNVSTLELGDSALYLCASSPERQYTEAFFGQGTRLTVV.

V usage is TRBV25-1 and J usage is TRBJ2-3; D is undetermined. Germline CDR1 is MGHDK and CDR2 is SYGVNS. V gave up 3 bases and J gave up 0 bases, with 10 bases separating them. CDR3 length equals 15 residues. This chain's CDR3 is CASSDAAPSTDTQYF. The CDR3, as DNA: TGTGCCAGCAGTGACGCAGCCCCTAGCACAGATACGCAGTATTTT.

The chain combines TRBV3-1 with TRBJ1-2; TRBD1 is a possible D gene (5 bases). The V end lost 4 bases, the J end lost 8 bases, and 17 bases lay between the germline ends. The length of the CDR3 is 14 residues. The germline V gene encodes CDR1 LGHDT and CDR2 YNNKEL (reference sequence). CDR3 nucleotide sequence: TGTGCCAGCAGCCCATTGCAGGGAAATAAAGGCTACACCTTC. It translates to CASSPLQGNKGYTF. The entire variable domain, with the rest obtained from reference TRBV3-1 and TRBJ1-2, is as follows: DTAVSQTPKYLVTQMGNDKSIKCEQNLGHDTMYWYKQDSKKFLKIMFSYNNKELIINETVPNRFSPKSPDKAHLNLHINSLELGDSAVYFCASSPLQGNKGYTFGSGTRLTVV.

The CDR3 loop is CASGLSGTLIPNEQFF. CDR3 nucleotides: TGTGCCAGCGGACTCAGCGGGACCCTTATTCCCAATGAGCAGTTCTTC. The gene calls are TRBV27 and TRBJ2-1; TRBD2 matches 7 bases. The CDR3 is made up of 16 amino acids. After removal of 8 bases from V and 6 bases from J, the junction contained 16 bases not matched to a gene. Germline assignment: CDR1 MNHEY and CDR2 SMNVEV (reference sequence).

This clonotype appeared a single time. The gene calls are TRBV9 and TRBJ2-1; D call uncertain. Germline V gives CDR1 SGDLS, CDR2 YYNGEE. The CDR3 is 15 residues long. V was clipped by 3 bases and J by 9 bases, with 19 bases between them. The CDR3 region has the DNA TGTGCCAGCAGCGAAGCCGGGTCCCAAGTAGGTGAGCAGTTCTTC. This encodes CASSEAGSQVGEQFF.

The chain carries TRBV6-6 and TRBJ2-6; D is uncertain. Trimming left V 2 bases short and J 11 bases short, with 13 bases between. The CDR3 consists of 14 residues. Germline V gives CDR1 MNHNY, CDR2 SVGAGI (reference sequence). CDR3 amino acids: CASSYIWGIDVLTF. In nucleotides, the CDR3 is TGTGCCAGCAGTTACATCTGGGGAATTGACGTCCTGACTTTC.

In its sample, this clonotype was seen once. This rearrangement joins TRBV2 to TRBJ2-7, with D possibly TRBD1 on 6 matching bases. Germline CDR1 is SNHLY and CDR2 is FYNNEI. Trimming pared 7 bases from V and 2 bases from J, leaving 12 bases between. The CDR3 covers 13 residues. The CDR3 region has the DNA TGTGCCAGCACTTTGGGACACACCTACGAGCAGTACTTC. Protein: CASTLGHTYEQYF.

A single count supports this clonotype. The chain is built from TRBV18 and TRBJ2-7, with D unresolved. Trimming left V 2 bases short and J 2 bases short, with 7 bases between. In germline, CDR1 is KGHSH, CDR2 LQKENI. The CDR3 loop spans 13 amino acids. The CDR3 sequence: CASSPGVAYEQYF. The CDR3 region has the DNA TGTGCCAGCTCACCAGGGGTTGCCTACGAGCAGTACTTC.

Here the CDR3 reads CASTFYGYTEAFF. In DNA form, the CDR3 reads TGTGCCAGCACCTTCTACGGGTACACTGAAGCTTTCTTT. V and J are TRBV12-3 or TRBV12-4 and TRBJ1-1; no firm D call. Deletions cut 7 bases from V and 3 bases from J, with 12 bases between. This CDR3 has 13 residues.

CDR3 DNA sequence: TGTGCCAGCAGTTACCGGATAACAGGGGGCTCTAACTATGGCTACACCTTC. This translates into CASSYRITGGSNYGYTF. The chain combines TRBV12-3 or TRBV12-4 with TRBJ1-2; 9 bases line up with TRBD1. V trimming: 4 bases; J trimming: 0 bases; junction bases outside the gene matches: 9. The CDR3 totals 17 residues.

The chain employs TRBV7-8 and TRBJ1-2, with a weak D call TRBD1 (6 bases). This CDR3 has 16 amino acids. Germline-derived CDR1 and CDR2 are SGHVS and FQNEAQ. V lost 4 bases to trimming and J lost 3 bases, with 18 bases between them. CDR3 residues: CASSYLASGTHYGYTF. The CDR3 DNA is TGTGCCAGCAGCTACCTAGCCTCCGGGACACACTATGGCTACACCTTC.

V usage is TRBV3-1 and J usage is TRBJ2-7; perhaps TRBD2 as D (6 bases). Germline V gene lookup returns CDR1 LGHDT and CDR2 YNNKEL (reference sequence). This CDR3 is 16 amino acids long. Between the trimmed V and J ends, which lost 2 bases and 2 bases, there was a span of 16 bases. The chain's CDR3 is CASSQPRREKTYEQYF. In DNA, the CDR3 is TGTGCCAGCAGCCAACCTCGCCGGGAGAAGACCTACGAGCAGTACTTC.

The chain employs TRBV20-1 and TRBJ2-7, with D possibly matching TRBD2 (6 bases). The CDR3 spans 15 residues. Germline lookup yields CDR1 DFQATT and CDR2 SNEGSKA (reference sequence). Trimming took 3 bases from V and 3 from J, leaving 18 bases between them. The CDR3: CSASRGSSSVYEQYF. The CDR3 DNA sequence: TGCAGTGCTAGCAGAGGCTCCTCTAGCGTCTACGAGCAGTACTTC.

A single count supports this clonotype. Here the CDR3 DNA reads TGTGCCAGCTCCCTGCGGGGACAGCAACAAGAGACCCAGTACTTC. Translating it yields CASSLRGQQQETQYF. This rearrangement joins TRBV3-1 to TRBJ2-5; D may be TRBD1 (7 bases). The germline CDR1 and CDR2 sequences are LGHDT and YNNKEL (reference sequence). The CDR3 consists of 15 residues. V lost 8 bases and J 2 bases, leaving 18 bases between the germline ends.